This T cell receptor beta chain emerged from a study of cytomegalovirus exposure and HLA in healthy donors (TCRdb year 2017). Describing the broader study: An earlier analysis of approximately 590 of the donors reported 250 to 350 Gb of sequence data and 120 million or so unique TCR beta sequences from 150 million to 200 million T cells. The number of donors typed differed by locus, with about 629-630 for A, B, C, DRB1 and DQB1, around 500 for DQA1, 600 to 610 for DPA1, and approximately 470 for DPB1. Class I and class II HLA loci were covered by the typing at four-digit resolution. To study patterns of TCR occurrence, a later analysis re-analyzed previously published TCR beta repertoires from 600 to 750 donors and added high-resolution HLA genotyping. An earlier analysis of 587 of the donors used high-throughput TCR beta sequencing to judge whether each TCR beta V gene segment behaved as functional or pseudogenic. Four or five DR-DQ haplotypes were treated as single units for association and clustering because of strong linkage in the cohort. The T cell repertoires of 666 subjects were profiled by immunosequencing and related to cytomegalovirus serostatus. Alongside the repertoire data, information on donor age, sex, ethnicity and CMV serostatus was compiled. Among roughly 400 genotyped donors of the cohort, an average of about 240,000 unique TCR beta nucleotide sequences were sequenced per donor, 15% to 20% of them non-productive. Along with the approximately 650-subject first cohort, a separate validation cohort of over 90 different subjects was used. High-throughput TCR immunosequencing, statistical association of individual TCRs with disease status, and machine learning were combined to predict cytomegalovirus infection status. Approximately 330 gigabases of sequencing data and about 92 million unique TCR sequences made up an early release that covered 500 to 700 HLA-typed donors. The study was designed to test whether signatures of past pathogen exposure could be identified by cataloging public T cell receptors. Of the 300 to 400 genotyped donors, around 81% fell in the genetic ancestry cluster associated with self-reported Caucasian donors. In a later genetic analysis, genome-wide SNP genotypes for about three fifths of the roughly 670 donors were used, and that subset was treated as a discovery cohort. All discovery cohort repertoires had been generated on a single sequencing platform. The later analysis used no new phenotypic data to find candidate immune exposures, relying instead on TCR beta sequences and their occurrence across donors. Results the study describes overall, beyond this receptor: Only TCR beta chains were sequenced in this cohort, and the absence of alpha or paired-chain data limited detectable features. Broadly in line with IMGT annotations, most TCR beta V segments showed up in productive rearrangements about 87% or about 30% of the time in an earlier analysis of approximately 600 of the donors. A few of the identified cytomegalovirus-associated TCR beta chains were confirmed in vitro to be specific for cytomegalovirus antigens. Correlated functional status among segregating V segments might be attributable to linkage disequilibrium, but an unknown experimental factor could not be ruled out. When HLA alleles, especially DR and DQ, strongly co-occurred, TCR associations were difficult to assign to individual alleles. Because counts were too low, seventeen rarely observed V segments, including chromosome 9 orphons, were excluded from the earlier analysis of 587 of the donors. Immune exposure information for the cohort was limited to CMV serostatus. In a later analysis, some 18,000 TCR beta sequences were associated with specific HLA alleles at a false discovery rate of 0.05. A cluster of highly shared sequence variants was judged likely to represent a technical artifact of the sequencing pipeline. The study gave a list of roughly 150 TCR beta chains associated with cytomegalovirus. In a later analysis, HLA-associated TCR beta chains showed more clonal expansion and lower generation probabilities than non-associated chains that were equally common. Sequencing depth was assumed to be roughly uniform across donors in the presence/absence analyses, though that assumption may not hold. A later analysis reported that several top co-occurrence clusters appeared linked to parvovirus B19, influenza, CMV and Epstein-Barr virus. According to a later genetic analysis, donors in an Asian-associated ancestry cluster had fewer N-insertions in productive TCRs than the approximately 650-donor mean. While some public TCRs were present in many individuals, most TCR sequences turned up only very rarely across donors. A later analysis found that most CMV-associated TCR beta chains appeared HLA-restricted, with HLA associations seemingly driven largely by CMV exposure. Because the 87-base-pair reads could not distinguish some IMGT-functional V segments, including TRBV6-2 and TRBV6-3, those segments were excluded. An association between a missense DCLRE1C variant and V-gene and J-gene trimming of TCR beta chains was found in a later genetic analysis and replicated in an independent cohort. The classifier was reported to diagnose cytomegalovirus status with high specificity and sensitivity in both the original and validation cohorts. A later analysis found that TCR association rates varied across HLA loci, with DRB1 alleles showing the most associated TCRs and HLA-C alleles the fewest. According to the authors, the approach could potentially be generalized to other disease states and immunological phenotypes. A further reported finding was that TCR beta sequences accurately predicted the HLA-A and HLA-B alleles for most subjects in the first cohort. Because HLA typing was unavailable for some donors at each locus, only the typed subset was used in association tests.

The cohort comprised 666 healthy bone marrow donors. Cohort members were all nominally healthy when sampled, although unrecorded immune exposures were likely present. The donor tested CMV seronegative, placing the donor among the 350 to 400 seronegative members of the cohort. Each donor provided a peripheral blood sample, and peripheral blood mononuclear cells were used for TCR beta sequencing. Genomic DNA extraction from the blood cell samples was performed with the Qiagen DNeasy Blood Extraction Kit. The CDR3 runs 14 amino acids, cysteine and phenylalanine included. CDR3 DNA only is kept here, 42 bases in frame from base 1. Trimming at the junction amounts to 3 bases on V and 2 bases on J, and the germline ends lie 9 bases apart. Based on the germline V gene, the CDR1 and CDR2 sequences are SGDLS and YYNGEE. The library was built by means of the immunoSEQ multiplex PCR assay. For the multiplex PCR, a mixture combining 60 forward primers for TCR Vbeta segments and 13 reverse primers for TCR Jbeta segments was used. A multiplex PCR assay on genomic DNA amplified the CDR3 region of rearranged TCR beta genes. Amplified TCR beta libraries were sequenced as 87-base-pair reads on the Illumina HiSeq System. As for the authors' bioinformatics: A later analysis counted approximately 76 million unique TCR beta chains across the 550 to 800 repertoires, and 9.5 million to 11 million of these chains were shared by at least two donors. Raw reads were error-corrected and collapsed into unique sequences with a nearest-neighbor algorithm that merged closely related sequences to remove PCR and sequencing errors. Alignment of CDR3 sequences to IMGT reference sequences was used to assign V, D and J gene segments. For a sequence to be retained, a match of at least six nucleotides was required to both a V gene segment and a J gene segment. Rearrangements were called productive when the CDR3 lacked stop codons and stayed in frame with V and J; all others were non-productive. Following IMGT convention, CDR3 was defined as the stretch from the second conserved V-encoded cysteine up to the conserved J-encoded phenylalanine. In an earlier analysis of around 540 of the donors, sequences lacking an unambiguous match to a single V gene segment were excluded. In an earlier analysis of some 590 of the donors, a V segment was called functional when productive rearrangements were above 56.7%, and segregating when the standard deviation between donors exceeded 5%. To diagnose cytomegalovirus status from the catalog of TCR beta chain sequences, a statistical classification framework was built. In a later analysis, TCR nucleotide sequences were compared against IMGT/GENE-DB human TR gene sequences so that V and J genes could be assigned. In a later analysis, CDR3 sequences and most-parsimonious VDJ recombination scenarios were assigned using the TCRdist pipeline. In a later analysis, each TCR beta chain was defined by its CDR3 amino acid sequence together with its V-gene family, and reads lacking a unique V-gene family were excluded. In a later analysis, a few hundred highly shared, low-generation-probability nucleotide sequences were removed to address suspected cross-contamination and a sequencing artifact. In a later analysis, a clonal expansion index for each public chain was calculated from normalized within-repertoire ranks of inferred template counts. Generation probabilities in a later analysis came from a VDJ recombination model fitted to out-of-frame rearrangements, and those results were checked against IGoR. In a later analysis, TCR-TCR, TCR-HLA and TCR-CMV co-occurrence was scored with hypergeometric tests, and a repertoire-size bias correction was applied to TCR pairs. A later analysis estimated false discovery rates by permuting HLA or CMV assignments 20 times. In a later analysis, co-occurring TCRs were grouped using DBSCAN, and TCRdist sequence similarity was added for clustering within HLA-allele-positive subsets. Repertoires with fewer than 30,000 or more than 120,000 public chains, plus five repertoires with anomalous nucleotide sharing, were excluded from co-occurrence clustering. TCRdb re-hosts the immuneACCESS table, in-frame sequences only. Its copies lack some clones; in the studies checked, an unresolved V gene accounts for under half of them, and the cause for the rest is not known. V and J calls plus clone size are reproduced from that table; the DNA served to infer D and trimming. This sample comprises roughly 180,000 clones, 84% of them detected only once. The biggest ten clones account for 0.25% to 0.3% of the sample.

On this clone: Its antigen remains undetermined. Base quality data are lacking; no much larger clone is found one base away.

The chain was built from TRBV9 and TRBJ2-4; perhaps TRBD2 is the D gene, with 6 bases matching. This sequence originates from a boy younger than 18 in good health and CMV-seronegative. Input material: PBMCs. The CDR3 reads CASSGAGSKNIQYF. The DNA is TGTGCCAGCAGCGGTGCGGGGTCCAAAAACATTCAGTACTTC.